The rows below give T cell receptor beta chains drawn from one sample of a study of blood T cell repertoires in COVID-19. Libraries were prepared by immunoSEQ multiplex PCR; TCRdb keeps only in-frame clonotypes and omits some of them. Of hundreds of thousands of clones in the sample, less than 90% were seen once. Sequenced: PBMCs or T cells enriched from blood (not recorded which). These receptors were taken from a woman aged 25 to 45 who had recovered from COVID-19. Both conserved end residues are part of each CDR3. D genes are given only for firm matches. Expanded clones are given a class, and other clones once, few, many or no size at all.

length	D	V	size	J	DNA	CDR3
13	TRBD1	TRBV6-5	-	TRBJ1-6	TGTGCCAGCACAGACAGGGCTGATTCACCCCTCCACTTT	CASTDRADSPLHF
17	TRBD2	TRBV30	once	TRBJ2-3	TGTGCCTGGAGTGTATGGAGCGGGGGGGGCCGTGGTGGTACGCAGTATTTT	CAWSVWSGGGRGGTQYF
13	-	TRBV13	once	TRBJ2-1	TGTGCCAGCAGCTTAGACGGGAGTAATGAGCAGTTCTTC	CASSLDGSNEQFF
16	TRBD1	TRBV27	-	TRBJ2-3	TGTGCCAGCAGTTACCGGGACAGGGGTACCACAGATACGCAGTATTTT	CASSYRDRGTTDTQYF
15	TRBD2	TRBV3-1/TRBV3-2	-	TRBJ2-7	TGTGCCAGCAGCCAACGGGGGGACGGTAACTACGAGCAGTACTTC	CASSQRGDGNYEQYF
18	-	TRBV11-2	-	TRBJ2-7	TGTGCCAGCAGCTCATCCCCGCTTGGGCGGGCGGAGGCCTACGAGCAGTACTTC	CASSSSPLGRAEAYEQYF
13	-	TRBV10-1	-	TRBJ2-2	TGCGCCAGCAGGGGTTTCGGGTCCGGGGAGCTGTTTTTT	CASRGFGSGELFF
14	-	TRBV5-1	-	TRBJ2-1	TGCGCCAGCAGGGCTGGGCCCGTTACCAATGAGCAGTTCTTC	CASRAGPVTNEQFF
13	-	TRBV12-3/TRBV12-4	-	TRBJ1-5	TGTGCCAGCAGTTTACAGGTAAACCAGCCCCAGCATTTT	CASSLQVNQPQHF
14	-	TRBV5-8	-	TRBJ1-1	TGTGCCAGCAGCCCCATGCAGGCTAACACTGAAGCTTTCTTT	CASSPMQANTEAFF
12	-	TRBV2	-	TRBJ2-3	TGTGCCAGCAGTGAGGCAGCAGATACGCAGTATTTT	CASSEAADTQYF
15	-	TRBV7-2	-	TRBJ2-1	TGTGCCAGCAGCTTAGAAAACTACTCCTACAATGAGCAGTTCTTC	CASSLENYSYNEQFF
15	-	TRBV11-2	few	TRBJ2-7	TGTGCCAGCAGCTTAGAATATGAGAGAACCTACGAGCAGTACTTC	CASSLEYERTYEQYF